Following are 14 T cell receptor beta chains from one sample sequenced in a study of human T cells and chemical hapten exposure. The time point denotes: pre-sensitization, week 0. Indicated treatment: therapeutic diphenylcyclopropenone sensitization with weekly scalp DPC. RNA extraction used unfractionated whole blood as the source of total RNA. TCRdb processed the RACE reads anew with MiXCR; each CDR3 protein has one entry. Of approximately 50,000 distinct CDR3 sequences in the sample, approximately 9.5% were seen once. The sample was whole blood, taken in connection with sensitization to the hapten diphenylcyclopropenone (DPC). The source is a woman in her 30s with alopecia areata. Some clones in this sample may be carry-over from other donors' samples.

The CDR3 spells CASSLLAGVGNTIYF. In nucleotides, the CDR3 is TGTGCCAGCAGCTTACTGGCAGGGGTTGGAAACACCATATATTTT. This chain joins TRBV7-2 and TRBJ1-3, with D perhaps TRBD1 (6 bases). The CDR3 runs 15 residues. With 2 bases removed from V and 3 bases from J, the gap between germline ends came to 11 bases. Looked up from germline, CDR1 is SGHTA and CDR2 is FQGNSA. The full variable domain, its missing parts supplied by reference TRBV7-2 and TRBJ1-3, is GAGVSQSPSNKVTEKGKDVELRCDPISGHTALYWYRQSLGQGLEFLIYFQGNSAPDKSGLPSDRFSAERTGGSVSTLTIQRTQQEDSAVYLCASSLLAGVGNTIYFGEGSWLTVV.

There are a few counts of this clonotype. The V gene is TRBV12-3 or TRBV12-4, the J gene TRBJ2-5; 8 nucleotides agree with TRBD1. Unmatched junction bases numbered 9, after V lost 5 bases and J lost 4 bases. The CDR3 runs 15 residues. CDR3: CASSLWTGMGETQYF. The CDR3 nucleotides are TGTGCCAGCAGTCTATGGACAGGGATGGGAGAGACCCAGTACTTC.

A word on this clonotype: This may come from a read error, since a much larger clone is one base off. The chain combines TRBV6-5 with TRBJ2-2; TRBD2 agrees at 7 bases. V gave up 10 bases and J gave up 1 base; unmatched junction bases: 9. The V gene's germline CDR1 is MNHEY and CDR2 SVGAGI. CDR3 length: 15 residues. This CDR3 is CANSEGGRNTGELFF. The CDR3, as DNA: TGTGCCAACAGCGAGGGAGGGAGGAACACCGGGGAGCTGTTTTTT.

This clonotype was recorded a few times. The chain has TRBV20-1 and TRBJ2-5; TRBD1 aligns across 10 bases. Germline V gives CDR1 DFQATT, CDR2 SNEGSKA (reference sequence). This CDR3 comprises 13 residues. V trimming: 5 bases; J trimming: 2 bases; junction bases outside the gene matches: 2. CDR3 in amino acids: CSAGGQGQETQYF. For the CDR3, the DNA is TGCAGTGCTGGGGGACAGGGGCAAGAGACCCAGTACTTC.

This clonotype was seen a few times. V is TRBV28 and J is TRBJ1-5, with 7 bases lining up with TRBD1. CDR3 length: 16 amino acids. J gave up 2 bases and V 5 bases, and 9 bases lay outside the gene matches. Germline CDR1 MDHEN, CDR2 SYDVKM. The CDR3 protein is CASSPKGAPGNQPQHF. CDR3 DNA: TGTGCCAGCAGTCCAAAGGGGGCGCCGGGCAATCAGCCCCAGCATTTT.

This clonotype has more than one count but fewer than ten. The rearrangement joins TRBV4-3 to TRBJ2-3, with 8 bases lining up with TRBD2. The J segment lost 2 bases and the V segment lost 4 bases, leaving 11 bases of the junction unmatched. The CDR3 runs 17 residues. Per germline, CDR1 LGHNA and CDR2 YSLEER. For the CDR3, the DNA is TGCGCCAGCAGCCGAACGGCATCGACTAGCGTCACAGATACGCAGTATTTT. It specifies CASSRTASTSVTDTQYF.

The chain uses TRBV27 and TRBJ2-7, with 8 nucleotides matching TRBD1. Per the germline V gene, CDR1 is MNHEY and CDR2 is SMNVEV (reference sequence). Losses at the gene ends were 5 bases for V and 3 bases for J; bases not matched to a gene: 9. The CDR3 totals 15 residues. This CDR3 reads CASSRTGSSHYEQYF. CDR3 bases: TGTGCCAGCAGTCGGACAGGGTCCTCCCACTACGAGCAGTACTTC.

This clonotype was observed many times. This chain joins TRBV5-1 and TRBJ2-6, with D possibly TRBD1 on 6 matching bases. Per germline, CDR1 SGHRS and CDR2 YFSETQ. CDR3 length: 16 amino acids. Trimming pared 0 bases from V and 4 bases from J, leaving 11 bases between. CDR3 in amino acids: CASSLDRASGANVLTF. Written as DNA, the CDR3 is TGCGCCAGCAGCTTGGACAGGGCGTCCGGGGCCAACGTCCTGACTTTC.

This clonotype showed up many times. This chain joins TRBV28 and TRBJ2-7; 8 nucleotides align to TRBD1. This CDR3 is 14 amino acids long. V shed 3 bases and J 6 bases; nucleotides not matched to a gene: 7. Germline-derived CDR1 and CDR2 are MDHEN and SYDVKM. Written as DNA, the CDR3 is TGTGCCAGCAGTTTGCCACGGACAGGGCGCGAGCAGTACTTC. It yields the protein CASSLPRTGREQYF.

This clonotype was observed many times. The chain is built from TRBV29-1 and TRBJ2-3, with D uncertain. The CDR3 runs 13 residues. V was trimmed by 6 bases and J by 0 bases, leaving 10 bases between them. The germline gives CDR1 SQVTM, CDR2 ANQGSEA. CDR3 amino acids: CSVTRVSTDTQYF. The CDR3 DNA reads TGCAGCGTAACACGGGTTAGCACAGATACGCAGTATTTT.

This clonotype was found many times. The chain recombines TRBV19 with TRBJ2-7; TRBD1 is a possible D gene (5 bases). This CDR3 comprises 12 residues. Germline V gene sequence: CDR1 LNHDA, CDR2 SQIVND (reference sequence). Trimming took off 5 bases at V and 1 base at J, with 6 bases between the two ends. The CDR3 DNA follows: TGTGCCAGTAGTCCAGGGTCCTACGAGCAGTACTTC. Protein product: CASSPGSYEQYF.

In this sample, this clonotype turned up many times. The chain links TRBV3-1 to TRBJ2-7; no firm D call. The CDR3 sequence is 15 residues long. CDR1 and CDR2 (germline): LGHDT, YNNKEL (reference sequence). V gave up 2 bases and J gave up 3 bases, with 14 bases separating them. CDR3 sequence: CASSQYSVKGYEQYF. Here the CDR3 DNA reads TGTGCCAGCAGCCAATACTCGGTTAAGGGCTACGAGCAGTACTTC.

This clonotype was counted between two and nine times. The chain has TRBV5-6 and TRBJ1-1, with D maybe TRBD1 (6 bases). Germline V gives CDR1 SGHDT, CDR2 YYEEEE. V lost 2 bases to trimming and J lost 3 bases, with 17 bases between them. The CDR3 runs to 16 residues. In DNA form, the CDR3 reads TGTGCCAGCAGCTTCCGACAGGTTTGGTCGTACACTGAAGCTTTCTTT. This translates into CASSFRQVWSYTEAFF.

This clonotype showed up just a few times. In DNA form, the CDR3 reads TGTGCCAGCAGTCCTAGGGAGGGTACGCAGTATTTT. Its protein product is CASSPREGTQYF. The genes are TRBV13 and TRBJ2-3; TRBD2 matches 7 bases. J gave up 8 bases and V 6 bases, and 5 bases lay outside the gene matches. CDR3 length equals 12 residues. The germline V gene has CDR1 PRHDT and CDR2 FYEKMQ (reference sequence).